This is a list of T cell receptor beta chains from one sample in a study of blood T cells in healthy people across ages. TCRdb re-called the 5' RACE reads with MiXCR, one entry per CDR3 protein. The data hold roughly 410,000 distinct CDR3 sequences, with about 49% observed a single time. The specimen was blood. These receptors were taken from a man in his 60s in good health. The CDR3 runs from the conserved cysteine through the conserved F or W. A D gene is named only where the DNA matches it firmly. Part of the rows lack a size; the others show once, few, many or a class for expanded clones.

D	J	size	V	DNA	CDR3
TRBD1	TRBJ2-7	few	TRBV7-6	TGTGCCAGCATTCCGGACAGGGCACCCTACGAGCAGTACTTC	CASIPDRAPYEQYF
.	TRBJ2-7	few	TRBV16	TGTGCCAGCACCAAGACAGACTACGAGCAGTACTTC	CASTKTDYEQYF
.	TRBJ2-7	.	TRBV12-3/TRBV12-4	TGTGCCAGCAGTTTTAGAGAGACCGGGACTTGGGCAAATGAGCAGTACTTC	CASSFRETGTWANEQYF
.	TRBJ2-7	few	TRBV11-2	TGTGCCAGCAGCTTAGAGAGCAGGAGCAGTTACGAGCAGTACTTC	CASSLESRSSYEQYF
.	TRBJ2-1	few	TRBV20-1	TGCAGTGCTATGGGGTTGAGGGGGAATGAGCAGTTCTTC	CSAMGLRGNEQFF
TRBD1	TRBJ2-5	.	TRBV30	TGTGCCTGGAACCAGGGACAGGGGGCCACGGAGACCCAGTACTTC	CAWNQGQGATETQYF
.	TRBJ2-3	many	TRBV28	TGTGCCAGCAGTTTTATTGCGAAGGAAGATACGCAGTATTTT	CASSFIAKEDTQYF
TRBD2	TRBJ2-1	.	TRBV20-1	TGCAGTGCTAGCGGGGGGGCCGCAGATGAGCAGTTCTTC	CSASGGAADEQFF
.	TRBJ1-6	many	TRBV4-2	TGTGCCAGCAGCCCGATTCCGTCGGGGGGGCAGAGTTCACCCCTCCACTTT	CASSPIPSGGQSSPLHF
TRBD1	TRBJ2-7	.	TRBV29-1	TGCAGCGTTAGCAGGGGGCCCTACGAGCAGTACTTC	CSVSRGPYEQYF
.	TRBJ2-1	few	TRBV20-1	TGCAGTGCTAGCCCCCCCCCGGGGGCCTACAATGAGCAGTTCTTC	CSASPPPGAYNEQFF
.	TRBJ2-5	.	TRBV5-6	TGTGCCAGCAGCTTGGGAGCCCAGCTCCGGGAGACCCAGTACTTC	CASSLGAQLRETQYF